This T cell receptor (beta chain) was captured in a study of T cells in Graves' hyperthyroidism and ophthalmopathy. Study conclusions and caveats: Model output signaled ophthalmopathy a median approximately 6 months ahead of onset.

Amplification yielded TCR beta CDR3 regions, with RNA transcripts as the source. The HTBI primer set drove a first-round RT-PCR of the TCR CDR3. TCRdb used MiXCR to reprocess the multiplex PCR reads, holding one entry per CDR3 protein. This repertoire shows some 720,000 distinct CDR3 sequences, less than 20% found once; its top ten account for around 8%. About this clonotype: Antigen specificity is unknown.

CDR3 length: 16 amino acids. CDR1 is SGHKS and CDR2 is YYEKEE in the germline V gene (reference sequence). Trimming at V came to 4 bases and at J to 0 bases, leaving 6 bases not matched to a gene. The specimen was blood. The receptor's source is a man younger than 30 with Graves' hyperthyroidism. The chain has TRBV5-5 and TRBJ2-2; 7 bases match TRBD2. CDR3 nucleotide sequence: TGTGCCAGCAGCCAGATAGGGACTACGAACACCGGGGAGCTGTTTTTT. Its protein product is CASSQIGTTNTGELFF.